The sequence of this TCR beta chain was determined in a study of blood T cells in healthy people across ages. PCR was performed a second time for roughly 6 to 12 cycles using a sample-barcoded 5' primer and a J-beta primer mix. TCRdb called the 5' RACE reads again in MiXCR, with one record for every CDR3 protein. Among 790,000 or so distinct CDR3 sequences listed, around 50% were seen once. The study's findings and limits: TCR beta diversity, measured per million T cells, fell in a roughly linear way with age.

This clonotype has a single count. Its matching antigen is unknown. Sequencing input: blood. This TCR came from a man aged 40-49 years in good health.

For the CDR3, the DNA is TGTGCCATTTCTACGGGGGTGAACACTGAAGCTTTCTTT. Its translation: CAISTGVNTEAFF. The gene calls are TRBV6-6 and TRBJ1-1, with D perhaps matching TRBD1 (5 bases). Trimming removed 10 bases at V and 0 bases at J, with 12 bases between. The CDR3 consists of 13 residues. The germline V gene has CDR1 MNHNY and CDR2 SVGAGI (reference sequence).